This T cell receptor (beta chain) was retrieved from a study of T cell repertoires in cytomegalovirus infection. Germline values: CDR1 SEHNR, CDR2 FQNEAQ (reference sequence). CDR3 length equals 17 residues. The V gene end was trimmed by 0 bases and the J gene end by 4 bases; junction bases not matched to a gene: 7. TCRdb reanalysed the reads using MiXCR and keeps one entry per CDR3 protein. The sample has some 440,000 distinct CDR3 sequences; approximately 33% are singletons. This clonotype has more than one count but fewer than ten. The sequencing input was PBMCs. The clonotype originates from a human donor in good health (CMV status not recorded). Some clones in this sample may be carry-over from other donors' samples. V is TRBV7-9 and J is TRBJ2-1, with 9 bases matching TRBD2. CDR3 nucleotide sequence: TGTGCCAGCAGCTTAGCGGTAAATAGCGGGGGATACAATGAGCAGTTCTTC. As protein: CASSLAVNSGGYNEQFF.